A single sample gave rise to the 22 T cell receptor beta chains below, sequenced in a study of metastatic and nonmetastatic thyroid tumors. TCRdb re-called clones from the PCR reads using MiXCR. In the table there are more than 40,000 clones, 28% of which are singletons. Thyroid surgery took place with no prior treatment in any patient. The specimen was blood. All receptors derive from a male donor with papillary thyroid cancer or a benign thyroid nodule (not recorded which). Some clones in this sample may be carry-over from other donors' samples.

At least ten counts were recorded for this clone. This rearrangement joins TRBV27 to TRBJ2-6; D not resolved. The CDR3 covers 13 residues. The V gene's germline CDR1 is MNHEY and CDR2 SMNVEV (reference sequence). V lost 8 bases to trimming and J lost 6 bases, with 11 bases between them. The CDR3 nucleotides are TGTGCCAGCGGGCACACTGTGGCCAACGTCCTGACTTTC. It specifies CASGHTVANVLTF.

This chain joins TRBV7-2 and TRBJ2-2, with D perhaps TRBD1 (5 bases). Trimming took 3 bases from V and 7 from J, leaving 12 bases between them. The CDR3 is 14 amino acids. Germline V gene lookup returns CDR1 SGHTA and CDR2 FQGNSA. The CDR3 bases are TGTGCCAGCAGCTTCCAGGGCCAGAACGGGGAGCTGTTTTTT. Residues: CASSFQGQNGELFF.

This clone was detected only a few times. The chain links TRBV12-5 to TRBJ2-7; D is undetermined. Trimming shortened V by 1 base and J by 5 bases, and 15 bases separated the two germline ends. Germline loops: CDR1 LGHNT, CDR2 FRNRAP. This CDR3 has 15 amino acids. The CDR3: CASGLGQVGWDEQYF. The CDR3 DNA reads TGTGCTAGTGGTTTGGGGCAGGTGGGGTGGGACGAGCAGTACTTC.

A few counts support this clone. The germline gene is not matched at one end of the junction; a read error may be the cause. V usage is TRBV6-1 and J usage is TRBJ1-2; D unclear. From germline, CDR1 is MNHNS and CDR2 SASEGT. The length of the CDR3 is 13 residues. CDR3 residues: CASSELGNYCYTF. CDR3 nucleotides: TGTGCCAGCAGTGAGTTGGGGAACTATTGCTACACCTTC.

V and J are TRBV7-6 and TRBJ2-1, with 9 nucleotides matching TRBD2. The CDR3 loop spans 17 amino acids. Germline V gene sequence: CDR1 SGHVS, CDR2 FNYEAQ. The V and J ends lost 7 bases and 0 bases, in that order; junction bases with no gene match: 10. CDR3 residues: CASTPGLAGYSYNEQFF. The DNA for the CDR3 is TGTGCCAGCACCCCGGGGCTAGCGGGATACTCCTACAATGAGCAGTTCTTC.

In its sample, this clone was seen a few times. The J gene is TRBJ1-2, the V gene TRBV19; D not certain. The ends were cut back, 6 bases at V and 6 bases at J, with 14 bases in the middle. Per the germline V gene, CDR1 is LNHDA and CDR2 is SQIVND (reference sequence). The CDR3 contains 13 residues. CDR3 protein: CASRTTPTDGYTF. CDR3 bases: TGTGCCAGTAGGACGACACCTACCGATGGCTACACCTTC.

This clone was detected ten times or more. J is TRBJ1-1 and V is TRBV9, with a tentative D call TRBD1 (6 bases). The V end lost 1 base, the J end lost 4 bases, and 8 bases lay between the germline ends. CDR3 length equals 13 residues. Germline CDR1 SGDLS, CDR2 YYNGEE. The CDR3 DNA follows: TGTGCCAGCAGCGTATTAGGGGGCACTGAAGCTTTCTTT. It yields the protein CASSVLGGTEAFF.

The chain carries TRBV9 and TRBJ2-5; TRBD2 agrees at 8 bases. V lost 0 bases and J lost 7; bases outside the gene matches: 14. CDR1 and CDR2 (germline): SGDLS, YYNGEE. This CDR3 is 17 amino acids long. The CDR3 bases are TGTGCCAGCAGCGTAGCCCCAGGGATTATCGGGAGGGGGACCCAGTACTTC. It encodes CASSVAPGIIGRGTQYF.

The rearrangement links TRBV5-5 to TRBJ1-1; possibly TRBD1 for D (5 bases). The CDR3 length is 16 residues. Between the trimmed V and J ends, which lost 4 bases and 0 bases, there was a span of 16 bases. Per germline, CDR1 SGHKS and CDR2 YYEKEE (reference sequence). The CDR3 reads CASSLLAGTMNTEAFF. CDR3 nucleotide sequence: TGTGCCAGCAGCCTGTTGGCAGGGACCATGAACACTGAAGCTTTCTTT. Full variable domain (remainder filled in from reference TRBV5-5 and TRBJ1-1): DAGVTQSPTHLIKTRGQQVTLRCSPISGHKSVSWYQQVLGQGPQFIFQYYEKEERGRGNFPDRFSARQFPNYSSELNVNALLLGDSALYLCASSLLAGTMNTEAFFGQGTRLTVV.

The chain carries TRBV7-8 and TRBJ2-1, with D perhaps TRBD2 (5 bases). CDR3 size: 12 residues. Looked up from germline, CDR1 is SGHVS and CDR2 is FQNEAQ. The V and J ends lost 0 bases and 15 bases respectively, with 12 bases between them. The chain's CDR3 is CASSLAGEIGFF. The DNA for the CDR3 is TGTGCCAGCAGCTTAGCCGGGGAGATCGGGTTCTTC.

This clone was seen more than once but under ten times. The genes are TRBV2 and TRBJ2-1; 10 nucleotides match TRBD2. The CDR3 has 14 amino acids. Germline assignment: CDR1 SNHLY and CDR2 FYNNEI. After removal of 4 bases from V and 7 bases from J, the junction contained 4 bases not matched to a gene. The CDR3 here is CASSGTSGRNEQFF. In DNA form, the CDR3 reads TGTGCCAGCAGTGGGACTAGCGGTAGGAATGAGCAGTTCTTC.

Within the sample, this clone is medium-sized (0.01 to 0.1%). This chain joins TRBV20-1 and TRBJ2-7, with TRBD2 matching over 14 bases. In germline, CDR1 is DFQATT, CDR2 SNEGSKA (reference sequence). Trimming cost V 5 bases and J 0 bases; bases outside gene matches: 6. The CDR3 covers 16 residues. The CDR3 here is CSAVPGTSGSSYEQYF. CDR3 sequence (DNA): TGCAGTGCTGTCCCCGGGACTAGCGGGAGCTCCTACGAGCAGTACTTC.

A single count supports this clone. The chain links TRBV9 to TRBJ1-3, with D maybe TRBD1 (6 bases). Germline assignment: CDR1 SGDLS and CDR2 YYNGEE. V was shortened by 5 bases and J by 0 bases, with 12 bases between the two germline ends. The CDR3 contains 15 residues. The DNA for the CDR3 is TGTGCCAGCAGTGAACAACAGGGCTCTGGAAACACCATATATTTT. Its translation is CASSEQQGSGNTIYF.

CDR3 sequence: CASSGQGQEGSGANVLTF. The CDR3 nucleotides read TGTGCCAGCAGTGGACAGGGCCAAGAAGGCTCTGGGGCCAACGTCCTGACTTTC. V and J are TRBV12-3 or TRBV12-4 and TRBJ2-6, with 8 nucleotides matching TRBD1. The CDR3 is made up of 18 amino acids. The V gene end was trimmed by 5 bases and the J gene end by 0 bases; junction bases not matched to a gene: 9.

Many counts were recorded for this clone. This rearrangement joins TRBV6-1 to TRBJ2-3; 9 positions match TRBD1. The V and J ends lost 5 bases and 1 base, in that order; junction bases with no gene match: 1. This CDR3 region has 14 residues. CDR1 and CDR2 (germline): MNHNS, SASEGT. The CDR3 region has the DNA TGTGCCAGCAGTTGGACAGGGGGCACAGATACGCAGTATTTT. Translation gives CASSWTGGTDTQYF.

This sequence joins TRBV9 and TRBJ2-3; 7 bases align to TRBD2. This CDR3 region has 16 residues. V lost 3 bases to trimming and J lost 4 bases; unmatched junction nucleotides: 11. CDR1 SGDLS and CDR2 YYNGEE come from the germline V gene. The CDR3 DNA reads TGTGCCAGCAGCGCCCTAGCGGTAGGAGAAGCAGATACGCAGTATTTT. Its translation is CASSALAVGEADTQYF.

This clone was seen only a few times. This chain joins TRBV11-1 and TRBJ2-7, with D possibly being TRBD1 (7 bases). V gave up 5 bases and J gave up 1 base, with 24 bases separating them. The CDR3 contains 18 residues. Germline V CDR1 and CDR2: SGHAT, FQDESV (reference sequence). The DNA for the CDR3 is TGTGCCAGCAGCCCACCCCAGCAGGGGGGACCGAGATCCTACGAGCAGTACTTC. As protein: CASSPPQQGGPRSYEQYF.

V and J are TRBV2 and TRBJ2-7; D unclear. CDR1 SNHLY and CDR2 FYNNEI come from the germline V gene. The V and J ends lost 6 bases and 12 bases respectively, with 18 bases between them. CDR3 length: 12 residues. CDR3 region: CASRVTYYDPYF. The CDR3 DNA follows: TGTGCCAGCAGGGTCACCTACTACGATCCGTACTTC.

Sample share makes this clone medium-sized. The gene calls are TRBV6-2 or TRBV6-3 and TRBJ2-1, with D possibly matching TRBD1 (6 bases). The V gene lost 3 bases and the J gene lost 0 bases, with 12 bases spanning the gap. The CDR3 length is 16 residues. In germline, CDR1 is MNHEY, CDR2 SVGEGT. The CDR3 nucleotides are TGTGCCAGCAGTTATCGGGACACCAGCTCCTACAATGAGCAGTTCTTC. Residues: CASSYRDTSSYNEQFF.

This clone was counted many times. V is TRBV14 and J is TRBJ2-5, with 11 bases aligning to TRBD2. The germline V gene encodes CDR1 SGHDN and CDR2 FVKESK. The CDR3 covers 16 residues. Losses at the gene ends were 1 base for V and 2 bases for J; bases not matched to a gene: 3. Here the CDR3 DNA reads TGTGCCAGCAGCCAAGCTAGCGGGAGGCTGCAAGAGACCCAGTACTTC. This translates into CASSQASGRLQETQYF.

J is TRBJ2-1 and V is TRBV3-1, with D possibly being TRBD2 (5 bases). This CDR3 has 12 residues. V lost 7 bases and J 7 bases, leaving 11 bases between the germline ends. The germline gives CDR1 LGHDT, CDR2 YNNKEL (reference sequence). CDR3 sequence: CASTTRGNEQFF. In DNA, the CDR3 is TGTGCCAGCACAACTCGGGGTAATGAGCAGTTCTTC.

CDR3 region: CARGRLGGEQYF. CDR3 sequence (DNA): TGTGCCAGGGGACGGTTGGGAGGCGAGCAGTACTTC. The chain combines TRBV2 with TRBJ2-7, with D possibly matching TRBD2 (6 bases). Trimming shortened V by 9 bases and J by 6 bases, and 15 bases separated the two germline ends. The length of the CDR3 is 12 residues. The V gene's germline CDR1 is SNHLY and CDR2 FYNNEI.